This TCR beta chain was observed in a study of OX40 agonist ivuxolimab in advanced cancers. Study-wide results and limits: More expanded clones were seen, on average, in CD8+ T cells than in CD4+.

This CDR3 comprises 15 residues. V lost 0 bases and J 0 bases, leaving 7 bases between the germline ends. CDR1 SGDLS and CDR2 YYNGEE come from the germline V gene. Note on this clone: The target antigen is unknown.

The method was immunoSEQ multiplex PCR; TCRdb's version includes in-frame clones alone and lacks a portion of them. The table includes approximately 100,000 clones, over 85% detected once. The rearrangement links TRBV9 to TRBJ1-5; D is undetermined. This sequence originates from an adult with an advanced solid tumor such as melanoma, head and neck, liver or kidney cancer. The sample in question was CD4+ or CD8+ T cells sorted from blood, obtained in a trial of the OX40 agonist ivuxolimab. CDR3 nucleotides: TGTGCCAGCAGCGTAGAAGGTTATAGCAATCAGCCCCAGCATTTT. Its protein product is CASSVEGYSNQPQHF.